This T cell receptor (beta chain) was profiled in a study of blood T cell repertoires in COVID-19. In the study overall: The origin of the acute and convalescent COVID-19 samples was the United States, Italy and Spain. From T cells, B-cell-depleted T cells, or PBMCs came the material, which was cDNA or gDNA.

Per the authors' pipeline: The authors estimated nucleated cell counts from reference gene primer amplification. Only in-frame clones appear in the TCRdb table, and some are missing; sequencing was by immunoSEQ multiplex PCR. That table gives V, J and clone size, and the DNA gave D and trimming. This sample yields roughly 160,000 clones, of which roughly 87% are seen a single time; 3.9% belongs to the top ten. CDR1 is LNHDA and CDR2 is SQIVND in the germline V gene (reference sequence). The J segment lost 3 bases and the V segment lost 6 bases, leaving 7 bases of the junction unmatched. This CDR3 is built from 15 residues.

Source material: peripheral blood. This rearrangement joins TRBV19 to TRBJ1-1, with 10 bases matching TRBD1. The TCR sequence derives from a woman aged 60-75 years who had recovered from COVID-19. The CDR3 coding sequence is TGTGCCAGTAGCCCGGGACAGGGGTCTCACACTGAAGCTTTCTTT. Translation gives CASSPGQGSHTEAFF.